This T cell receptor beta chain originates from a study of Graves' ophthalmopathy and Graves' hyperthyroidism. This CDR3 region has 14 residues. Germline V lookup: CDR1 WSHSY, CDR2 SAAADI. V lost 4 bases, J lost 6 bases, and 12 bases lay in between. Moderate-to-severe activity, with CAS ≥3, NOSPECS ≥4 and duration under 3 months, characterized the donors with ophthalmopathy. The diagnosis combined clinical symptoms, thyroxine, TRAb, thyroid ultrasound and orbital computed tomography scans. This clonotype was counted many times. Antigen: not known. Notes on the study in general: For predicting ophthalmopathy progression, the model had 70.59% sensitivity and approximately 72% specificity.

Transcripts of RNA were the source for amplifying TCR beta CDR3 regions. First-round RT-PCR with HTBI primers preceded a second-round multiplex PCR. From the multiplex PCR reads, TCRdb called clonotypes with MiXCR, one entry per CDR3 protein. The sample includes approximately 700,000 distinct CDR3 sequences, approximately 39% seen only once; the top ten take more than 2.5%. The TCR originated in an adult man with Graves' ophthalmopathy. Source material: peripheral blood. This chain links TRBV10-2 with TRBJ2-2; possibly TRBD1 for D (6 bases). The CDR3 region has the DNA TGCGCCAGCAGTGCCGAACAGGGTCCCGGGGAGCTGTTTTTT. It specifies CASSAEQGPGELFF.